The source of this T cell receptor (beta chain) is a study of cytomegalovirus exposure and HLA in healthy donors. Measured with immunoSEQ multiplex PCR; TCRdb has only the in-frame clones, and not every one. The sample consists of 80,000 to 100,000 clones, roughly 90% of them appearing once. This CDR3 is built from 16 residues. V lost 0 bases and J 3 bases, leaving 14 bases between the germline ends. Per germline, CDR1 LGHNA and CDR2 YNFKEQ. In regard to this clone: Its antigen remains unknown.

Findings and caveats of the study: A few CMV-associated chains were confirmed in vitro to be specific for CMV antigens.

V gene TRBV4-2 combines with J gene TRBJ1-1; D ambiguous. This clonotype was sampled from a man younger than 35 in good health and CMV-seropositive. The specimen was PBMCs. CDR3 nucleotide sequence: TGTGCCAGCAGCCAAGATTACCGGGTTTGGGACACTGAAGCTTTCTTT. It translates to CASSQDYRVWDTEAFF.